Reported below is one T cell receptor (beta chain). The data are from a study of blood T cell repertoires in COVID-19. Sequencing was performed with immunoSEQ multiplex PCR; in TCRdb, only in-frame clones are kept and a portion is missing. The sample holds 110,000 to 150,000 clones; about 80% are singletons and the top ten take 5.5% to 7%. V shed 4 bases and J shed 3 bases, with 10 bases lying between them. The CDR3 contains 13 residues. The germline V gene encodes CDR1 LGHDT and CDR2 YNNKEL (reference sequence). V usage is TRBV3-1 (or the pseudogene TRBV3-2) and J usage is TRBJ2-7; possible D gene TRBD1, 6 bases. The sample was peripheral blood. This receptor was taken from a human donor in a cohort sampled during active COVID-19. CDR3 protein: CASSPGTIYEQYF. DNA of the CDR3: TGTGCCAGCAGCCCTGGGACAATCTACGAGCAGTACTTC.